These 31 T cell receptor beta chains originate from one sample sequenced in a study of T-cell memory formation after mild COVID-19. In TCRdb, the 5' RACE reads were re-called with MiXCR into one record per CDR3 protein. Here the sample spans roughly 450,000 distinct CDR3 sequences, roughly 18% being singletons. Sequenced: PBMCs or a T cell subset sorted from them (not recorded which). These receptors were collected from a young man who had mild COVID-19 (a few samples of this study predate the infection). Cell type and time point are not known.

The gene calls are TRBV7-2 and TRBJ1-2; D is unclear. Trimming pared 5 bases from V and 2 bases from J, leaving 15 bases between. Germline V gene data show CDR1 as SGHTA and CDR2 as FQGNSA. CDR3 length equals 15 residues. The CDR3 coding sequence is TGTGCCAGCAGCCCTGGTCAACATAGGAACTATGGCTACACCTTC. Protein sequence: CASSPGQHRNYGYTF.

The table lists this clonotype with many counts. This chain joins TRBV5-1 and TRBJ2-6; D is undetermined. Germline lookup yields CDR1 SGHRS and CDR2 YFSETQ. Trimming left V 0 bases short and J 2 bases short, with 6 bases between. The CDR3 loop spans 15 amino acids. CDR3 in amino acids: CASSLGRAGANVLTF. The CDR3 DNA is TGCGCCAGCAGCTTGGGTCGTGCTGGGGCCAACGTCCTGACTTTC.

The genes are TRBV28 and TRBJ1-5, with D maybe TRBD1 (6 bases). V was cut by 5 bases and J by 3 bases, with 14 bases left in between. Germline V gene data show CDR1 as MDHEN and CDR2 as SYDVKM. The CDR3 has 15 residues. CDR3 region: CASSATDSLNQPQHF. The CDR3 DNA reads TGTGCCAGCAGTGCAACGGACAGCCTCAATCAGCCCCAGCATTTT.

The chain uses TRBV28 and TRBJ2-5, with TRBD1 matching 10 bases. This CDR3 is 20 amino acids long. J lost 5 bases, V lost 6 bases, and 24 bases had no gene match. Germline-derived CDR1 and CDR2 are MDHEN and SYDVKM. CDR3 DNA sequence: TGTGCCAGCAGGGGATACGGGCGTTTCCAGGACAGGGGGAATGGTGAGACCCAGTACTTC. It codes for CASRGYGRFQDRGNGETQYF.

This chain joins TRBV10-3 and TRBJ1-2; D might be TRBD1 (6 bases). CDR1 and CDR2 from the germline V gene are ENHRY and SYGVKD. V gave up 5 bases and J gave up 6 bases, with 13 bases separating them. The CDR3 is 13 amino acids. The CDR3 coding sequence is TGTGCCATCAGTACCAGGACAGCCGATGGCTACACCTTC. Translating it yields CAISTRTADGYTF.

V is TRBV2 and J is TRBJ1-6; 7 bases map to TRBD1. Trimming at V came to 9 bases and at J to 7 bases, leaving 6 bases not matched to a gene. This CDR3 comprises 13 residues. The germline V gene encodes CDR1 SNHLY and CDR2 FYNNEI. CDR3 loop: CAREDRLNSPLHF. DNA of the CDR3: TGTGCCAGGGAGGACAGGCTAAATTCACCCCTCCACTTT.

The sample holds a few counts of this clonotype. The J gene is TRBJ2-5, the V gene TRBV20-1, with D possibly being TRBD2 (5 bases). This CDR3 is 19 amino acids long. Trimming pared 1 base from V and 4 bases from J, leaving 28 bases between. In germline, CDR1 is DFQATT, CDR2 SNEGSKA (reference sequence). CDR3 sequence (DNA): TGCAGTGCTAGAGCCGTAGAGAGGACTCATTTCGCCCTCGGAGAGACCCAGTACTTC. The encoded protein is CSARAVERTHFALGETQYF.

By frequency in the sample, this clonotype is medium-sized. The rearrangement links TRBV12-3 or TRBV12-4 to TRBJ1-2; the D is unclear. CDR3 length: 15 amino acids. V was clipped by 2 bases and J by 0 bases, with 10 bases between them. The CDR3 DNA sequence: TGTGCCAGCAGTTTAATCTCCCTAGCTAACTATGGCTACACCTTC. Its translation is CASSLISLANYGYTF.

The chain links TRBV3-1 to TRBJ1-1; D is ambiguous. V was pared by 5 bases and J by 0 bases, with 22 bases between. The CDR3 sequence is 18 residues long. CDR1 and CDR2 (germline): LGHDT, YNNKEL (reference sequence). Here the CDR3 reads CASSSPGGRISMNTEAFF. CDR3 coding DNA: TGTGCCAGCAGCTCCCCGGGAGGGCGAATTTCCATGAACACTGAAGCTTTCTTT.

The table lists this clonotype with a few counts. The rearrangement uses TRBV5-6 and TRBJ2-7; weak D call: TRBD1 (5 bases). The CDR3 is made up of 14 amino acids. The V gene's germline CDR1 is SGHDT and CDR2 YYEEEE. V dropped 3 bases and J dropped 6 bases, with 16 bases sitting between them. CDR3 protein: CASSSMTASREQYF. CDR3 nucleotides: TGTGCCAGCAGCTCGATGACAGCGTCCCGCGAGCAGTACTTC.

Here the CDR3 DNA reads TGCGCCAGCAGCCAAGGGAAGGACAGGAGGAACACTGAAGCTTTCTTT. The encoded protein is CASSQGKDRRNTEAFF. The chain employs TRBV4-3 and TRBJ1-1, with 7 nucleotides matching TRBD1. With 1 base clipped from V and 1 base from J, the junction kept 6 bases outside the gene matches. The CDR3 is 16 residues long. The V gene's germline CDR1 is LGHNA and CDR2 YSLEER.

This chain connects TRBV9 to TRBJ1-3; D might be TRBD1 (5 bases). This CDR3 is built from 14 residues. V lost 1 base and J 1 base, leaving 6 bases between the germline ends. Germline values: CDR1 SGDLS, CDR2 YYNGEE. CDR3 region: CASSVYRSGNTIYF. CDR3 nucleotide sequence: TGTGCCAGCAGCGTATACAGGTCTGGAAACACCATATATTTT.

This clonotype was observed a handful of times. The J gene is TRBJ1-3, the V gene TRBV5-1, with a tentative D call TRBD1 (5 bases). The CDR3 extends over 15 amino acids. V was cut by 4 bases and J by 4 bases, with 15 bases left in between. Germline values: CDR1 SGHRS, CDR2 YFSETQ. CDR3 region: CASSAGSGAGNTIYF. CDR3 coding DNA: TGCGCCAGCAGCGCCGGGTCCGGGGCGGGAAACACCATATATTTT. Complete variable domain (other parts from reference TRBV5-1 and TRBJ1-3): KAGVTQTPRYLIKTRGQQVTLSCSPISGHRSVSWYQQTPGQGLQFLFEYFSETQRNKGNFPGRFSGRQFSNSRSEMNVSTLELGDSALYLCASSAGSGAGNTIYFGEGSWLTVV.

The sample holds a few counts of this clonotype. The chain links TRBV4-3 to TRBJ1-1, with 9 bases aligning to TRBD1. Losses at the gene ends were 4 bases for V and 3 bases for J; bases not matched to a gene: 12. The germline V gene encodes CDR1 LGHNA and CDR2 YSLEER. The CDR3 sequence is 17 residues long. CDR3 bases: TGCGCCAGCAGCCGATACGCTACAGGGGGCACGGACACTGAAGCTTTCTTT. As protein: CASSRYATGGTDTEAFF.

The V and J genes are TRBV30 and TRBJ1-6; 9 nucleotides line up with TRBD1. Trimming removed 3 bases from V and 9 bases from J; junction bases left unmatched: 6. CDR3 length: 14 amino acids. Germline V CDR1 and CDR2: GTSNPN, SVGIG (reference sequence). CDR3 residues: CAWSRQGDGSPLHF. CDR3 in DNA: TGTGCCTGGAGCCGACAGGGGGACGGTTCACCCCTCCACTTT.

V gene TRBV29-1 combines with J gene TRBJ1-1; D remains unclear. Trimming pared 8 bases from V and 7 bases from J, leaving 23 bases between. The CDR3 is made up of 14 amino acids. In germline, CDR1 is SQVTM, CDR2 ANQGSEA. This chain's CDR3 is CSTQPPLTSSEAFF. The DNA of the CDR3 is TGCAGCACTCAGCCCCCCCTGACAAGCAGTGAAGCTTTCTTT.

The chain employs TRBV6-1 and TRBJ1-2; D is unclear. V lost 8 bases and J 5 bases, leaving 15 bases between the germline ends. Germline CDR1 MNHNS, CDR2 SASEGT. This CDR3 is 13 amino acids long. The CDR3 region is CASVETDTYGYTF. DNA of the CDR3: TGTGCCAGCGTCGAAACGGATACGTATGGCTACACCTTC.

The chain employs TRBV11-3 and TRBJ2-3; the match to TRBD2 covers 9 bases. This CDR3 has 15 residues. Losses at the gene ends were 4 bases for V and 4 bases for J; bases not matched to a gene: 6. The germline gives CDR1 SGHNT, CDR2 YENEEA. The chain's CDR3 is CASSSLAGEADTQYF. CDR3 in DNA: TGTGCCAGCAGCTCCTTAGCGGGGGAGGCAGATACGCAGTATTTT.

This rearrangement joins TRBV12-5 to TRBJ1-1, with 8 bases that match TRBD1. Germline lookup yields CDR1 LGHNT and CDR2 FRNRAP. Losses at the gene ends were 2 bases for V and 8 bases for J; bases not matched to a gene: 7. The CDR3 sequence is 14 residues long. The CDR3: CASGLPDREVEAFF. The DNA for the CDR3 is TGTGCTAGTGGTTTGCCGGACAGGGAGGTAGAAGCTTTCTTT.

The chain couples TRBV5-1 to TRBJ1-2; 10 bases align to TRBD1. Germline CDR1 SGHRS, CDR2 YFSETQ. The CDR3 is 15 amino acids. V lost 0 bases and J lost 7; bases outside the gene matches: 6. In DNA, the CDR3 is TGCGCCAGCAGCTTGGCAGGACAGGGGGATGTTGGCTACACCTTC. It yields the protein CASSLAGQGDVGYTF.

The J gene is TRBJ1-4, the V gene TRBV29-1, with 11 bases matching TRBD1. CDR1 and CDR2 from the germline V gene are SQVTM and ANQGSEA. This CDR3 spans 16 amino acids. J was trimmed by 0 bases and V by 6 bases; bases with no gene match: 6. The CDR3 spells CSVMDRGPATNEKLFF. CDR3 sequence (DNA): TGCAGCGTAATGGACAGGGGGCCTGCAACTAATGAAAAACTGTTTTTT.

This clonotype was seen more than once but under ten times. The chain uses TRBV29-1 and TRBJ1-1; D call uncertain. The CDR3 is made up of 11 amino acids. The V end was cut by 8 bases, the J end by 9 bases, with 16 bases between. The V gene's germline CDR1 is SQVTM and CDR2 ANQGSEA. The CDR3 region has the DNA TGCAGCCCCTCTCGTAGGGTTCAAGCTTTCTTT. It codes for CSPSRRVQAFF. Variable domain in full (rest from reference TRBV29-1 and TRBJ1-1): SAVISQKPSRDICQRGTSLTIQCQVDSQVTMMFWYRQQPGQSLTLIATANQGSEATYESGFVIDKFPISRPNLTFSTLTVSNMSPEDSSIYLCSPSRRVQAFFGQGTRLTVV.

The V gene is TRBV20-1, the J gene TRBJ2-1; a weak D match, TRBD2 (6 bases). This CDR3 is 16 amino acids long. The V gene lost 2 bases and the J gene lost 3 bases, with 17 bases spanning the gap. The germline V gene has CDR1 DFQATT and CDR2 SNEGSKA (reference sequence). CDR3 coding DNA: TGCAGTGCTAGAACCCTCTCTAGCGCTGACTACAATGAGCAGTTCTTC. Protein product: CSARTLSSADYNEQFF.

This clonotype showed up just a few times. The chain recombines TRBV12-5 with TRBJ2-3; the D gene is possibly TRBD2 (6 bases). Germline lookup yields CDR1 LGHNT and CDR2 FRNRAP. CDR3 length: 13 amino acids. Trimming took off 7 bases at V and 6 bases at J, with 14 bases between the two ends. CDR3 DNA: TGTGCTAGTGCCCCCCGGGAGAGCGATACGCAGTATTTT. Translated, it gives CASAPRESDTQYF.

The chain has TRBV20-1 and TRBJ2-2; D might be TRBD2 (5 bases). In germline, CDR1 is DFQATT, CDR2 SNEGSKA (reference sequence). The V gene lost 3 bases and the J gene lost 1 base, with 9 bases spanning the gap. This CDR3 is built from 14 residues. The CDR3 protein is CSASPGKNTGELFF. CDR3 DNA sequence: TGCAGTGCTAGTCCCGGGAAGAACACCGGGGAGCTGTTTTTT.

This sequence joins TRBV6-2 or TRBV6-3 and TRBJ2-7; D is perhaps TRBD1 or TRBD2 (5 bases each). Germline V gene lookup returns CDR1 MNHEY and CDR2 SVGEGT. V dropped 6 bases and J dropped 2 bases, with 14 bases sitting between them. The CDR3 has 14 residues. This CDR3 reads CASSHGPGPYEQYV. CDR3 DNA: TGTGCCAGCAGCCACGGACCGGGACCCTACGAGCAGTACGTC.

The J gene is TRBJ1-6, the V gene TRBV6-5, with unresolved D. This CDR3 region has 15 residues. The V end was cut by 0 bases, the J end by 6 bases, with 9 bases between. Germline CDR1 and CDR2: MNHEY and SVGAGI. DNA of the CDR3: TGTGCCAGCAGTTACTCGCTCGGAGTTAATTCACCCCTCCACTTT. It specifies CASSYSLGVNSPLHF.

V usage is TRBV28 and J usage is TRBJ1-3, with D perhaps TRBD1 (5 bases). V was cut by 7 bases and J by 2 bases, with 12 bases left in between. CDR1 is MDHEN and CDR2 is SYDVKM in the germline V gene. The CDR3 length is 14 residues. This CDR3 is CASISGGAGNTIYF. In nucleotides, the CDR3 is TGTGCCAGCATCTCCGGGGGGGCTGGAAACACCATATATTTT.

V gene TRBV5-1 combines with J gene TRBJ1-4; D perhaps matches TRBD1 (5 bases). Germline V gives CDR1 SGHRS, CDR2 YFSETQ. The CDR3 spans 15 residues. The V and J ends lost 5 bases and 0 bases respectively, with 11 bases between them. The CDR3 region is CASRGPTATNEKLFF. The CDR3 bases are TGCGCCAGCAGGGGACCGACGGCAACTAATGAAAAACTGTTTTTT.

This clonotype was recorded a few times. V usage is TRBV5-1 and J usage is TRBJ1-4; 9 bases are shared with TRBD1. This CDR3 comprises 16 residues. The germline V gene has CDR1 SGHRS and CDR2 YFSETQ. The V and J ends lost 5 bases and 3 bases, in that order; junction bases with no gene match: 8. CDR3 loop: CASRTGTGISNEKLFF. Here the CDR3 DNA reads TGCGCCAGCAGAACCGGGACAGGGATTTCTAATGAAAAACTGTTTTTT.

In DNA form, the CDR3 reads TGCAGTGCTAGAGGTAGATGGGACAGAAACTCTGGAAACACCATATATTTT. The encoded protein is CSARGRWDRNSGNTIYF. The V gene is TRBV20-1, the J gene TRBJ1-3; 7 bases agree with TRBD1. This CDR3 comprises 17 residues. V trimming: 1 base; J trimming: 0 bases; junction bases outside the gene matches: 9. Germline CDR1 DFQATT, CDR2 SNEGSKA (reference sequence).